This T cell receptor beta chain was identified during a study of vaccination and CD4 T cells after COVID-19. This clonotype was detected only a few times. Antigen unknown. Oncomine TCR Beta short-read sequencing was applied to DNA from cultured CD4+ T cells. MiXCR, applied by TCRdb to the PCR reads, yields one record per CDR3 protein. The sample has some 25,000 distinct CDR3 sequences, around 40% seen once. Treatment noted: approximately nine-day PBMC culture with coronavirus spike peptide pools or control peptides (ViraFEST assay). V was clipped by 0 bases and J by 5 bases, with 9 bases between them. Germline V gene data show CDR1 as KGHDR and CDR2 as SFDVKD. The CDR3 has 14 residues.

This clonotype was obtained from a human donor who had recovered from COVID-19. The chain uses TRBV24-1 and TRBJ2-5; D remains unclear. Source material: CD4+ T cells from blood, cultured in vitro. CDR3 sequence reads: CATSDLVLGETQYF. DNA of the CDR3: TGTGCCACCAGTGATTTGGTCCTGGGGGAGACCCAGTACTTC.